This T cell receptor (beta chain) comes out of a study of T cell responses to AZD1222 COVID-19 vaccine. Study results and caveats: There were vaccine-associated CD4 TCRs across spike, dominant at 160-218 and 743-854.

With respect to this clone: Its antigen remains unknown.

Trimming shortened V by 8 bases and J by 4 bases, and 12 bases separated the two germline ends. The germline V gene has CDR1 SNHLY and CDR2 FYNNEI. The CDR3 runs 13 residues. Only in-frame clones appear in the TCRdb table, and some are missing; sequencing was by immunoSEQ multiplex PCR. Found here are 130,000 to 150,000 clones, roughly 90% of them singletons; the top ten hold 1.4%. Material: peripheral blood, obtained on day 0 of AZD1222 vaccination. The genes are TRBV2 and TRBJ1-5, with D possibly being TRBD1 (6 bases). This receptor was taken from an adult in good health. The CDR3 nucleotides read TGTGCCAGCTTAGACAGGACTAATCAGCCCCAGCATTTT. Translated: CASLDRTNQPQHF.